The rows below give T cell receptor beta chains drawn from one sample of a study of CD8 T cells in ankylosing spondylitis. TCRdb independently ran MiXCR on the 5' RACE reads; one entry per CDR3 protein. Among roughly 200,000 distinct CDR3 sequences, 20% to 30% were seen once, and the ten largest hold under 7%. Sequenced material: blood, either unsorted or a sorted T cell fraction (not recorded which). The receptors originated from a male donor with ankylosing spondylitis or in good health (not recorded which). Each CDR3 is given with its conserved first and last residue. A D gene is named only where the DNA matches it firmly. Not all rows give a size; the values are once, few, many and, for expanded clones, a class.

V: TRBV20-1; D: NA; J: TRBJ2-5; size: many; DNA: TGCAGTGCTAGAGACGCGAGGGGTGGGGAGACCCAGTACTTC; CDR3: CSARDARGGETQYF
V: TRBV9; D: NA; J: TRBJ1-1; size: many; DNA: TGTGCCAGCAGCCAGATTTCCTACATGAACACTGAAGCTTTCTTT; CDR3: CASSQISYMNTEAFF
V: TRBV4-1; D: NA; J: TRBJ2-7; size: many; DNA: TGCGCCAGCAGCCAAGAAGAAGTTGGAGGTGGGCTAGCCTACGAGCAGTACTTC; CDR3: CASSQEEVGGGLAYEQYF
V: TRBV28; D: NA; J: TRBJ2-2; size: many; DNA: TGTGCCAGCAGTTCCTTAGGGCGCGGGGAGCTGTTTTTT; CDR3: CASSSLGRGELFF
V: TRBV20-1; D: NA; J: TRBJ2-3; size: NA; DNA: TGCAGTGCTAGAGATGCTAGCAGATTCACAGATACGCAGTATTTT; CDR3: CSARDASRFTDTQYF
V: TRBV20-1; D: NA; J: TRBJ1-1; size: NA; DNA: TGCAGTGCTAGACCGGGGATGAACACTGAAGCTTTCTTT; CDR3: CSARPGMNTEAFF
V: TRBV29-1; D: TRBD2; J: TRBJ2-7; size: few; DNA: TGCAGCGTTTCACTAGCGGGCTACGAGCAGTACTTC; CDR3: CSVSLAGYEQYF
V: TRBV20-1; D: TRBD2; J: TRBJ2-7; size: NA; DNA: TGCAGTGCAAAGGGAGTGTCGGGAGGGGGCTACGAGCAGTACTTC; CDR3: CSAKGVSGGGYEQYF
V: TRBV28; D: TRBD2; J: TRBJ2-7; size: many; DNA: TGTGCCAGCAGTCGATCTAGCGGGACTCTTTCCGAGCAGTACTTC; CDR3: CASSRSSGTLSEQYF
V: TRBV5-5; D: NA; J: TRBJ2-6; size: NA; DNA: TGTGCCAGCACCCGTGGGGGATCCGGGGCCAACGTCCTGACTTTC; CDR3: CASTRGGSGANVLTF
V: TRBV4-1; D: TRBD1; J: TRBJ2-1; size: NA; DNA: TGCGCCAGCAGCCAAGATCGACAGGGATGGAATGAGCAGTTCTTC; CDR3: CASSQDRQGWNEQFF
V: TRBV6-1; D: TRBD2; J: TRBJ2-7; size: NA; DNA: TGTGCCGGGAGACTAGCGGGAGGCTACGAGCAGTACTTC; CDR3: CAGRLAGGYEQYF
V: TRBV20-1; D: NA; J: TRBJ2-5; size: NA; DNA: TGCAGTGAAAAAGTGGAAGAGGCCCAGTACTTC; CDR3: CSEKVEEAQYF
V: TRBV20-1; D: NA; J: TRBJ2-4; size: NA; DNA: TGCAGTGCTTACGAAGGGAAGACAGCCAAAAACATTCAGTACTTC; CDR3: CSAYEGKTAKNIQYF
V: TRBV4-1; D: TRBD2; J: TRBJ2-2; size: NA; DNA: TGCGCCAGCAGCCAACTCCTAGCGGACGGGGAGCTGTTTTTT; CDR3: CASSQLLADGELFF